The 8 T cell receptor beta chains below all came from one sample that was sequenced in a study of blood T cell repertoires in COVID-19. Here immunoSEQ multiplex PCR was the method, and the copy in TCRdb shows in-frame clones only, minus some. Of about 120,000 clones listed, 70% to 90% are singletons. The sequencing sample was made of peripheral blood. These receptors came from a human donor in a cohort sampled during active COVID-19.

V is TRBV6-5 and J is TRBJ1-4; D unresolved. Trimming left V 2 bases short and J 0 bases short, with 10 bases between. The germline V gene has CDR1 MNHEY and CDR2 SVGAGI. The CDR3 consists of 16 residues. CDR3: CASSYREAATNEKLFF. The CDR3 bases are TGTGCCAGCAGTTACAGGGAGGCTGCAACTAATGAAAAACTGTTTTTT.

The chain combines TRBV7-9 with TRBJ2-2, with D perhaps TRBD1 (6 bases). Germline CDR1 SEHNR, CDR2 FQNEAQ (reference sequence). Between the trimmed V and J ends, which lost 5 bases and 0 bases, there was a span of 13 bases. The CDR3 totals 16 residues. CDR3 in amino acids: CASSQPGTTNTGELFF. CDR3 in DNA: TGTGCCAGCAGCCAGCCCGGGACAACGAACACCGGGGAGCTGTTTTTT. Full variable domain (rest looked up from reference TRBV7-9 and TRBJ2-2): DTGVSQNPRHKITKRGQNVTFRCDPISEHNRLYWYRQTLGQGPEFLTYFQNEAQLEKSRLLSDRFSAERPKGSFSTLEIQRTEQGDSAMYLCASSQPGTTNTGELFFGEGSRLTVL.

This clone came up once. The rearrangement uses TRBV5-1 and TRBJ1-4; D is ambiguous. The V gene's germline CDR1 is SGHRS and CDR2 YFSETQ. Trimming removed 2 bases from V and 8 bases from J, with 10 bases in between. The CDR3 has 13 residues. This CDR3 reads CASSLREGEKLFF. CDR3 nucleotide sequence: TGCGCCAGCAGCTTAAGGGAGGGAGAAAAACTGTTTTTT.

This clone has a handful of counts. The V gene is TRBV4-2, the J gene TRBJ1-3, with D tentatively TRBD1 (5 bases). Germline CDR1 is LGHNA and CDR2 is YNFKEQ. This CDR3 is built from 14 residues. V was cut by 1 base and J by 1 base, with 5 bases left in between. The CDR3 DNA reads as TGTGCCAGCAGCCAAGCAGGGTCTGGAAACACCATATATTTT. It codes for CASSQAGSGNTIYF.

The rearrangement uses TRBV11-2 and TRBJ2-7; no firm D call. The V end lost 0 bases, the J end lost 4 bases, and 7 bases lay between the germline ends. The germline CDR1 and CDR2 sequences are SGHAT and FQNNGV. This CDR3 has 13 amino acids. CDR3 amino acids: CASSLDPTYEQYF. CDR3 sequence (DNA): TGTGCCAGCAGCTTAGACCCCACATACGAGCAGTACTTC.

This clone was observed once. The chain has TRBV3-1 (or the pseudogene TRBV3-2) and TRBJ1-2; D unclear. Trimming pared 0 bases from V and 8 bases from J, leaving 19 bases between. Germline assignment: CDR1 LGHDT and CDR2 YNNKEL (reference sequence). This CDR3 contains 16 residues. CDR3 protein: CASSQDLVDSYGGYTF. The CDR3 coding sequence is TGTGCCAGCAGCCAAGATCTAGTAGATTCCTATGGGGGCTACACCTTC.

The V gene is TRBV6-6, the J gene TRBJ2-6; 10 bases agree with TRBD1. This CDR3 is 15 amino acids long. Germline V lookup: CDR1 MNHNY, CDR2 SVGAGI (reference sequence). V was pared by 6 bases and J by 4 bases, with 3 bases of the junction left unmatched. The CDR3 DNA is TGTGCCAGCAGGGACAGGGGGTCCGGGGCCAACGTCCTGACTTTC. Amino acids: CASRDRGSGANVLTF.

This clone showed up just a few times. The CDR3 here is CASSLADDSRNEQFF. Written as DNA, the CDR3 is TGTGCCAGCAGCTTAGCCGACGATAGCCGCAATGAGCAGTTCTTC. The gene calls are TRBV7-9 and TRBJ2-1; D gene ambiguous. The CDR3 extends over 15 amino acids. Trimming pared 0 bases from V and 6 bases from J, leaving 12 bases between. Germline V gives CDR1 SEHNR, CDR2 FQNEAQ (reference sequence).